Each of the 13 T cell receptor beta chains below was sequenced from the same sample in a study of regulatory T cells in long-lasting Graves disease. Libraries of TCR beta came from iRepertoire HTBI primers plus Arm-PCR of CDR3 regions. Each CDR3 protein is one row after TCRdb ran MiXCR on the multiplex PCR reads. The sample includes 450,000 or so distinct CDR3 sequences, around a fifth of them seen just once. Time point given: persistent/refractory GD, antithyroid drugs over 5 years with positive TRAb. The TCR library was made from RNA that had been extracted from PBMCs in TRIzol. The sequences come from peripheral blood mononuclear cells (PBMCs), collected when the disease was refractory, from a patient treated with antithyroid drugs. The receptors here all came from a female donor with Graves disease.

The chain recombines TRBV6-9 with TRBJ1-3; 7 bases match TRBD1. Germline trimming cut 2 bases from V and 0 bases from J; bases unmatched to any gene: 4. CDR1 is MNHGY, CDR2 SVAAGI, per germline. The CDR3 extends over 16 amino acids. CDR3 residues: CASSYGQASSGNTIYF. The CDR3 DNA sequence: TGTGCCAGCAGTTATGGACAGGCCAGCTCTGGAAACACCATATATTTT.

This clonotype showed up many times. This chain joins TRBV28 and TRBJ2-7, with D possibly being TRBD2 (5 bases). V lost 5 bases and J 3 bases, leaving 14 bases between the germline ends. This CDR3 is 14 amino acids long. CDR1 and CDR2 from the germline V gene are MDHEN and SYDVKM. The CDR3 reads CASSPPEGGYEQYF. The CDR3 DNA reads TGTGCCAGCAGTCCTCCCGAGGGCGGCTACGAGCAGTACTTC.

As regards this clonotype: This may be a read error, as it is one base from a much larger clone. The rearrangement uses TRBV7-3 and TRBJ1-1; D remains ambiguous. This CDR3 is built from 14 residues. Germline V gene lookup returns CDR1 SGHTA and CDR2 FQGTGA. The CDR3 DNA sequence: TGTGCCAGCAGCTTCCGAGAAGGGATTACTGAAGCTTCCTTT. This sequence encodes CASSFREGITEASF.

The chain employs TRBV6-2 or TRBV6-3 and TRBJ2-1, with 9 bases fitting TRBD2. Trimming cost V 6 bases and J 0 bases; bases outside gene matches: 6. The CDR3 covers 16 residues. In germline, CDR1 is MNHEY, CDR2 SVGEGT. DNA for the CDR3: TGTGCCAGCAGATCCCTAGCGGGAAGCTCCTACAATGAGCAGTTCTTC. Amino acid sequence: CASRSLAGSSYNEQFF.

V and J are TRBV5-1 and TRBJ1-5, with a weak D call TRBD1 (5 bases). CDR3 length: 14 residues. Trimming stripped 0 bases from V and 7 bases from J, with 11 bases between. Germline V gives CDR1 SGHRS, CDR2 YFSETQ. The CDR3 bases are TGCGCCAGCAGCTTGGATGAGGGGTTGCAGCCCCAGCATTTT. Protein sequence: CASSLDEGLQPQHF.

The chain is built from TRBV20-1 and TRBJ1-6, with D possibly TRBD1 on 5 matching bases. Germline V lookup: CDR1 DFQATT, CDR2 SNEGSKA (reference sequence). The V and J ends lost 1 base and 9 bases respectively, with 22 bases between them. The CDR3 covers 17 residues. The CDR3 region is CSARGSLRKGRVSPLHF. CDR3 in DNA: TGCAGTGCTAGAGGGAGCCTGCGAAAGGGACGGGTTTCACCCCTCCACTTT.

This clonotype was observed many times. The chain couples TRBV6-5 to TRBJ2-2; weak D call: TRBD1 (5 bases). The CDR3 is 15 residues long. V lost 2 bases, J lost 6 bases, and 13 bases lay in between. The germline CDR1 and CDR2 sequences are MNHEY and SVGAGI. The CDR3, as DNA: TGTGCCAGCAGTTACGCTCCAGGGTCGGCCGGGGAGCTGTTTTTT. As protein: CASSYAPGSAGELFF.

The chain carries TRBV6-1 and TRBJ2-2; possible D gene TRBD2, 5 bases. The CDR3 has 15 amino acids. V lost 1 base to trimming and J lost 1 base, with 7 bases between them. Germline loops: CDR1 MNHNS, CDR2 SASEGT. The CDR3 region is CASSEGLQNTGELFF. The CDR3 DNA reads as TGTGCCAGCAGTGAAGGACTACAGAACACCGGGGAGCTGTTTTTT.

Regarding this clonotype: Given a much more abundant clone one base away, this may be a read error. The chain is built from TRBV7-8 and TRBJ1-1; D is unclear. V was shortened by 7 bases and J by 0 bases, with 15 bases between the two germline ends. CDR1 SGHVS and CDR2 FQNEAQ come from the germline V gene. The CDR3 has 15 residues. The CDR3 is CASILTGQLNTEAFF. CDR3 DNA sequence: TGTGCCAGCATCCTTACTGGCCAGTTGAACACTGAAGCTTTCTTT.

This clonotype was seen more than once but under ten times. The genes are TRBV10-3 and TRBJ1-3; 8 bases line up with TRBD1. The CDR3 is 14 residues long. From germline, CDR1 is ENHRY and CDR2 SYGVKD. The ends lost 6 bases at V and 2 bases at J; junction bases unmatched: 3. The CDR3 region has the DNA TGTGCCATCAGCCCGGACAGGGCTGGAAACACCATATATTTT. It codes for CAISPDRAGNTIYF.

The chain combines TRBV18 with TRBJ1-1; D gene unclear. V gave up 2 bases and J gave up 5 bases, with 15 bases separating them. Germline CDR1 and CDR2: KGHSH and LQKENI. This CDR3 spans 15 amino acids. In nucleotides, the CDR3 is TGTGCCAGCTCACCATTAGGAGGGAGTGATACTGAAGCTTTCTTT. Translated: CASSPLGGSDTEAFF.

This clonotype was counted only a few times. This chain links TRBV30 with TRBJ1-5; 7 bases are a match to TRBD1. CDR3 size: 12 residues. J was trimmed by 5 bases and V by 3 bases; bases with no gene match: 1. Germline CDR1 reads GTSNPN; CDR2 reads SVGIG (reference sequence). CDR3 residues: CAWSRGDQPQHF. The CDR3 DNA is TGTGCCTGGAGCAGGGGGGATCAGCCCCAGCATTTT.

The V and J genes are TRBV20-1 and TRBJ2-7; 8 nucleotides match TRBD1. The junction had 4 bases not matched to a gene; V was cut back by 0 bases and J by 6 bases. CDR3 length: 13 amino acids. Germline loops: CDR1 DFQATT, CDR2 SNEGSKA (reference sequence). DNA of the CDR3: TGCAGTGCTAGAGATCCAGGGGGCGGCGAGCAGTACTTC. Protein sequence: CSARDPGGGEQYF.